This T cell receptor beta chain emerged from a study of spatial heterogeneity in lung cancer. Study observations and caveats: Intratumoral expanded alpha and beta TCR counts were found to track tumor mutation counts.

TCRdb processed the 5' RACE reads anew with MiXCR; each CDR3 protein has one entry. Of some 3,000 distinct CDR3 sequences listed, 27% are singletons. Indicated time point: sample taken at primary tumor resection. On this clonotype itself: Its target is unknown.

The V gene's germline CDR1 is SGHDT and CDR2 YYEEEE. V lost 0 bases and J 4 bases, leaving 4 bases between the germline ends. This CDR3 contains 12 residues. This chain joins TRBV5-6 and TRBJ2-5; no firm D call. The origin of this receptor is a female donor with early-stage non-small cell lung cancer. The material was lung tumor tissue, obtained at surgery. Written as DNA, the CDR3 is TGTGCCAGCAGCTTGGCAGGAGAGACCCAGTACTTC. Translated: CASSLAGETQYF. The full variable domain, in which reference TRBV5-6 and TRBJ2-5 provide the parts outside the CDR3, is DAGVTQSPTHLIKTRGQQVTLRCSPKSGHDTVSWYQQALGQGPQFIFQYYEEEERQRGNFPDRFSGHQFPNYSSELNVNALLLGDSALYLCASSLAGETQYFGPGTRLLVL.